This entry lists 11 T cell receptor beta chains sequenced from one sample in a study of T cell responses to AZD1222 COVID-19 vaccine. Only in-frame clones appear in the TCRdb table, and some are missing; sequencing was by immunoSEQ multiplex PCR. The sample yields around 89,000 clones, under 95% seen once. Sequencing used peripheral blood, obtained on day 0 of AZD1222 vaccination. Receptor source: an adult in good health.

V gene TRBV2 combines with J gene TRBJ1-5; D gene unclear. Deletions cut 1 base from V and 0 bases from J, with 7 bases between. CDR1 and CDR2 (germline): SNHLY, FYNNEI. The CDR3 spans 15 residues. CDR3 in DNA: TGTGCCAGCAGTGAAGGGTCGAGTAGCAATCAGCCCCAGCATTTT. Its protein is CASSEGSSSNQPQHF.

V gene TRBV18 combines with J gene TRBJ1-1; TRBD1 is a possible D gene (5 bases). This CDR3 is built from 13 residues. Germline V CDR1 and CDR2: KGHSH, LQKENI. With 2 bases removed from V and 1 base from J, the gap between germline ends came to 5 bases. CDR3 in DNA: TGTGCCAGCTCACCAGGGGCGAACACTGAAGCTTTCTTT. Protein: CASSPGANTEAFF.

This clone was seen only once. CDR3 protein: CASSENSPLHF. In nucleotides, the CDR3 is TGTGCCAGCAGTGAGAATTCACCCCTCCACTTT. The chain employs TRBV6-2 or TRBV6-3 and TRBJ1-6; D gene uncertain. This CDR3 contains 11 residues. Trimming pared 5 bases from V and 7 bases from J, leaving 3 bases between. Germline loops: CDR1 MNHEY, CDR2 SVGEGT.

This chain uses TRBV7-2 with TRBJ1-6; no clear D. The germline CDR1 and CDR2 sequences are SGHTA and FQGNSA. V was clipped by 2 bases and J by 10 bases, with 9 bases between them. The CDR3 runs to 13 residues. CDR3 nucleotides: TGTGCCAGCAGCTTAACTGGAAACTCACCCCTCCACTTT. Protein: CASSLTGNSPLHF.

The rearrangement uses TRBV3-1 (or the pseudogene TRBV3-2) and TRBJ1-2, with a possible D match to TRBD1 (6 bases). This CDR3 comprises 13 residues. V lost 4 bases and J 5 bases, leaving 11 bases between the germline ends. Germline V gene data show CDR1 as LGHDT and CDR2 as YNNKEL (reference sequence). The CDR3 sequence: CASSPDRTYGYTF. Written as DNA, the CDR3 is TGTGCCAGCAGCCCTGACAGGACATATGGCTACACCTTC.

This clone appeared once. The genes are TRBV28 and TRBJ1-3; no firm D call. Germline CDR1 is MDHEN and CDR2 is SYDVKM. Between the trimmed V and J ends, which lost 5 bases and 3 bases, there was a span of 8 bases. The CDR3 is 13 residues long. This CDR3 is CASSPGSGNTIYF. The CDR3 DNA sequence: TGTGCCAGCAGTCCCGGTAGTGGAAACACCATATATTTT.

CDR3 residues: CASSSQGSGPSTDTQYF. For the CDR3, the DNA is TGTGCCAGCAGCTCCCAGGGTAGCGGGCCTTCGACAGATACGCAGTATTTT. V usage is TRBV3-1 (or the pseudogene TRBV3-2) and J usage is TRBJ2-3, with 7 bases fitting TRBD2. The junction had 14 bases not matched to a gene; V was cut back by 5 bases and J by 3 bases. The CDR3 runs to 17 residues. Germline-derived CDR1 and CDR2 are LGHDT and YNNKEL (reference sequence).

V is TRBV9 and J is TRBJ1-2, with D tentatively TRBD1 (5 bases). Germline V lookup: CDR1 SGDLS, CDR2 YYNGEE. The V gene lost 7 bases and the J gene lost 5 bases, with 9 bases spanning the gap. The length of the CDR3 is 11 residues. In nucleotides, the CDR3 is TGTGCCAGCTGGGGGGTATATGGCTACACCTTC. Translation: CASWGVYGYTF.

The chain has TRBV6-2 or TRBV6-3 and TRBJ1-6; 9 bases match TRBD1. The CDR3 covers 15 residues. V lost 4 bases to trimming and J lost 6 bases; unmatched junction nucleotides: 4. Per germline, CDR1 MNHEY and CDR2 SVGEGT. The CDR3 protein is CASSFEDRGNSPLHF. The CDR3 nucleotides read TGTGCCAGCAGTTTTGAGGACAGGGGTAATTCACCCCTCCACTTT.

This chain uses TRBV9 with TRBJ1-3; D is ambiguous. V was trimmed by 0 bases and J by 4 bases, leaving 5 bases between them. Germline loops: CDR1 SGDLS, CDR2 YYNGEE. The CDR3 spans 13 residues. CDR3 in DNA: TGTGCCAGCAGCGTAGCGGGGGGAAACACCATATATTTT. Amino acid sequence: CASSVAGGNTIYF.

The rearrangement joins TRBV15 to TRBJ2-4; a weak D match, TRBD2 (6 bases). Trimming cost V 5 bases and J 0 bases, with 20 bases left between them. Germline assignment: CDR1 LNHNV and CDR2 YYDKDF (reference sequence). The CDR3 has 18 amino acids. The CDR3 reads CATSPFGGEVKAKNIQYF. In DNA, the CDR3 is TGTGCCACCAGCCCCTTCGGAGGGGAAGTCAAAGCCAAAAACATTCAGTACTTC.